The 30 T cell receptor beta chains given below trace back to one sample, sequenced in a study of blood T cell repertoires in COVID-19. Profiling relied on immunoSEQ multiplex PCR, and the TCRdb table lists in-frame clones only, not all of them. The data show fewer than 350,000 clones, 70% to 90% seen once. Sequencing input: peripheral blood. All receptors derive from a woman in her twenties or thirties who had recovered from COVID-19.

This clone came up a few times. This sequence joins TRBV27 and TRBJ1-1; no definite D call. Per the germline V gene, CDR1 is MNHEY and CDR2 is SMNVEV (reference sequence). The CDR3 is 14 residues long. V lost 2 bases, J lost 6 bases, and 13 bases lay in between. CDR3: CASSLNGRRAEAFF. The CDR3 nucleotides read TGTGCCAGCAGTTTAAACGGGAGGAGGGCTGAAGCTTTCTTT.

The rearrangement links TRBV2 to TRBJ2-7; TRBD1 agrees at 7 bases. The CDR3 sequence is 11 residues long. With 9 bases clipped from V and 6 bases from J, the junction kept 5 bases outside the gene matches. Germline CDR1 and CDR2: SNHLY and FYNNEI. CDR3 sequence (DNA): TGTGCCAGTTTACAGGGGAGCGAGCAGTACTTC. It encodes CASLQGSEQYF.

The chain has TRBV19 and TRBJ1-1, with D uncertain. There are 13 residues in the CDR3. CDR1 LNHDA and CDR2 SQIVND come from the germline V gene (reference sequence). V gave up 2 bases and J gave up 3 bases, with 7 bases separating them. The CDR3 DNA reads TGTGCCAGTAGTATACAGGATTACACTGAAGCTTTCTTT. It yields the protein CASSIQDYTEAFF.

This sequence joins TRBV2 and TRBJ1-2; D is ambiguous. The CDR3 extends over 14 amino acids. Germline CDR1 and CDR2: SNHLY and FYNNEI. The V gene lost 4 bases and the J gene lost 1 base, with 10 bases spanning the gap. CDR3 protein: CASSGEFLNYGYTF. The DNA for the CDR3 is TGTGCCAGCAGTGGGGAGTTCCTTAACTATGGCTACACCTTC.

The chain joins TRBV13 to TRBJ1-3; 12 nucleotides agree with TRBD1. With V trimmed by 1 base and J by 3 bases, 7 bases remained unmatched. Germline-derived CDR1 and CDR2 are PRHDT and FYEKMQ (reference sequence). The CDR3 is made up of 18 amino acids. The DNA of the CDR3 is TGTGCCAGCAGCTTAGAGGGGACAGGGGGCCAATATGGAAACACCATATATTTT. It yields the protein CASSLEGTGGQYGNTIYF.

The chain couples TRBV7-9 to TRBJ2-1; 10 positions agree with TRBD2. The CDR3 has 15 amino acids. V lost 1 base, J lost 9 bases, and 6 bases stayed unmatched. The germline V gene has CDR1 SEHNR and CDR2 FQNEAQ (reference sequence). The CDR3, as DNA: TGTGCCAGCAGCTTAGTGTTAGCGGGGGGAGCTGAGCAGTTCTTC. Translating it yields CASSLVLAGGAEQFF. The entire variable domain, with the rest obtained from reference TRBV7-9 and TRBJ2-1, is as follows: DTGVSQNPRHKITKRGQNVTFRCDPISEHNRLYWYRQTLGQGPEFLTYFQNEAQLEKSRLLSDRFSAERPKGSFSTLEIQRTEQGDSAMYLCASSLVLAGGAEQFFGPGTRLTVL.

This clone has just one count. The gene calls are TRBV19 and TRBJ2-2; TRBD1 agrees at 10 bases. V lost 5 bases to trimming and J lost 7 bases; unmatched junction nucleotides: 4. Germline V gene sequence: CDR1 LNHDA, CDR2 SQIVND (reference sequence). The CDR3 totals 14 residues. For the CDR3, the DNA is TGTGCCAGTAGTCGGACAGGGGGTTTCGGGGAGCTGTTTTTT. Residues: CASSRTGGFGELFF.

The chain joins TRBV6-6 to TRBJ1-1; D is ambiguous. The CDR3 has 13 amino acids. V shed 0 bases and J shed 9 bases, with 11 bases lying between them. From germline, CDR1 is MNHNY and CDR2 SVGAGI (reference sequence). CDR3 in amino acids: CASSYSSPGKAFF. The CDR3 bases are TGTGCCAGCAGTTACTCGAGTCCGGGGAAAGCTTTCTTT.

This chain uses TRBV7-9 with TRBJ2-3; 8 nucleotides line up with TRBD1. Losses at the gene ends were 0 bases for V and 5 bases for J; bases not matched to a gene: 4. Germline CDR1 and CDR2: SEHNR and FQNEAQ (reference sequence). The CDR3 is 15 amino acids. This CDR3 is CASSLADRVGDTQYF. CDR3 DNA: TGTGCCAGCAGCTTAGCGGACAGGGTAGGAGATACGCAGTATTTT.

This clone was picked up one time. V and J are TRBV5-6 and TRBJ1-3; D uncertain. The CDR3 is 14 residues long. CDR1 is SGHDT and CDR2 is YYEEEE in the germline V gene. V shed 1 base and J shed 4 bases, with 9 bases lying between them. CDR3 bases: TGTGCCAGCAGCTTGAGGCGGTCGGGAAACACCATATATTTT. It is translated as CASSLRRSGNTIYF. The full variable domain, completed using reference TRBV5-6 and TRBJ1-3, is DAGVTQSPTHLIKTRGQQVTLRCSPKSGHDTVSWYQQALGQGPQFIFQYYEEEERQRGNFPDRFSGHQFPNYSSELNVNALLLGDSALYLCASSLRRSGNTIYFGEGSWLTVV.

J is TRBJ2-7 and V is TRBV11-2; D is ambiguous. The CDR3 extends over 11 amino acids. CDR1 SGHAT and CDR2 FQNNGV come from the germline V gene. Trimming took 3 bases from V and 7 from J, leaving 7 bases between them. CDR3 coding DNA: TGTGCCAGCAGCTTTGGTAGTGAGCAGTACTTC. Encoded protein: CASSFGSEQYF.

The J gene is TRBJ2-2, the V gene TRBV5-6; a possible D gene is TRBD2 (6 bases). Trimming cost V 0 bases and J 6 bases, with 18 bases left between them. The CDR3 length is 17 residues. Germline V gene sequence: CDR1 SGHDT, CDR2 YYEEEE. The CDR3: CASSLDLGGLRPGELFF. In DNA, the CDR3 is TGTGCCAGCAGCTTGGATTTGGGGGGACTCCGTCCCGGGGAGCTGTTTTTT. Full variable domain (missing parts from reference TRBV5-6 and TRBJ2-2): DAGVTQSPTHLIKTRGQQVTLRCSPKSGHDTVSWYQQALGQGPQFIFQYYEEEERQRGNFPDRFSGHQFPNYSSELNVNALLLGDSALYLCASSLDLGGLRPGELFFGEGSRLTVL.

This clone was observed a handful of times. V gene TRBV6-5 combines with J gene TRBJ1-1; 8 positions agree with TRBD1. The CDR3 length is 16 residues. Germline loops: CDR1 MNHEY, CDR2 SVGAGI. V dropped 0 bases and J dropped 0; count of bases not matched to a gene: 3. CDR3 sequence (DNA): TGTGCCAGCAGTTACTCTGAACAGGGGGTGAACACTGAAGCTTTCTTT. Translation: CASSYSEQGVNTEAFF.

As for this clone: Within the sample, other DNA sequences also encode this same CDR3. J is TRBJ1-6 and V is TRBV4-1; 10 positions agree with TRBD1. Unmatched junction bases numbered 4, after V lost 5 bases and J lost 9 bases. Germline loops: CDR1 MGHRA, CDR2 YSYEKL. CDR3 length: 14 residues. CDR3 loop: CASSNRDRGSPLHF. The CDR3 DNA reads TGCGCCAGCAGCAACCGGGACAGGGGTTCACCCCTCCACTTT.

The chain uses TRBV19 and TRBJ1-2; D possibly corresponds to TRBD1 (5 bases). V was trimmed by 3 bases and J by 4 bases, leaving 12 bases between them. Germline V CDR1 and CDR2: LNHDA, SQIVND (reference sequence). This CDR3 region has 14 residues. CDR3 sequence: CASSIREGVYGYTF. The CDR3 DNA reads TGTGCCAGTAGTATCAGGGAAGGAGTCTATGGCTACACCTTC.

The genes are TRBV29-1 and TRBJ2-7, with 8 bases fitting TRBD1. Germline V gene lookup returns CDR1 SQVTM and CDR2 ANQGSEA. This CDR3 is built from 15 residues. Trimming removed 6 bases from V and 3 bases from J; junction bases left unmatched: 13. In DNA form, the CDR3 reads TGCAGCGTCGCCTCCGTGAGGGGACAGGTCTACGAGCAGTACTTC. This translates into CSVASVRGQVYEQYF.

This clone was seen only once. The rearrangement joins TRBV19 to TRBJ2-3, with D hard to call. V was shortened by 5 bases and J by 6 bases, with 12 bases between the two germline ends. Per the germline V gene, CDR1 is LNHDA and CDR2 is SQIVND (reference sequence). The CDR3 loop spans 13 amino acids. CDR3 region: CASSLWLLDTQYF. The CDR3, as DNA: TGTGCCAGTAGTTTATGGCTCCTCGATACGCAGTATTTT.

This clone has a single count. This chain uses TRBV27 with TRBJ2-1, with TRBD2 matching over 8 bases. The CDR3 length is 12 residues. Germline trimming cut 4 bases from V and 10 bases from J; bases unmatched to any gene: 3. CDR1 and CDR2 (germline): MNHEY, SMNVEV (reference sequence). CDR3 region: CASSYPGGEQFF. DNA for the CDR3: TGTGCCAGCAGTTATCCGGGAGGGGAGCAGTTCTTC.

The rearrangement joins TRBV5-5 to TRBJ2-5; 7 positions agree with TRBD1. This CDR3 is 13 amino acids long. Germline V CDR1 and CDR2: SGHKS, YYEKEE (reference sequence). J lost 2 bases, V lost 4 bases, and 2 bases had no gene match. For the CDR3, the DNA is TGTGCCAGCAGCGGGGACAGTCAAGAGACCCAGTACTTC. It encodes CASSGDSQETQYF.

This chain uses TRBV10-3 with TRBJ1-1; D is undetermined. V was clipped by 0 bases and J by 1 base, with 6 bases between them. The V gene's germline CDR1 is ENHRY and CDR2 SYGVKD. There are 14 residues in the CDR3. The CDR3 DNA follows: TGTGCCATCAGTGAGTCGACACAGAACACTGAAGCTTTCTTT. Translated, it gives CAISESTQNTEAFF.

This clone turned up a few times. The V call is TRBV4-1, the J call TRBJ2-3, with D unclear. Trimming shortened V by 0 bases and J by 6 bases, and 10 bases separated the two germline ends. There are 14 residues in the CDR3. Germline V gene lookup returns CDR1 MGHRA and CDR2 YSYEKL. Here the CDR3 DNA reads TGCGCCAGCAGCCAAGATGCCAACACCGATACGCAGTATTTT. This encodes CASSQDANTDTQYF.

This clone occurred once. The rearrangement links TRBV13 to TRBJ1-4, with 8 bases identical to TRBD1. CDR1 is PRHDT, CDR2 FYEKMQ, per germline (reference sequence). V was pared by 5 bases and J by 5 bases, with 4 bases of the junction left unmatched. The CDR3 is made up of 14 amino acids. CDR3 residues: CASSPQGGNEKLFF. The CDR3, as DNA: TGTGCCAGCAGCCCACAGGGGGGGAATGAAAAACTGTTTTTT.

This rearrangement joins TRBV3-1 (or the pseudogene TRBV3-2) to TRBJ1-5; 7 positions agree with TRBD1. The germline V gene has CDR1 LGHDT and CDR2 YNNKEL (reference sequence). Germline trimming cut 4 bases from V and 7 bases from J; bases unmatched to any gene: 7. The CDR3 extends over 14 amino acids. CDR3 coding DNA: TGTGCCAGCAGCCCCAGACAGGGTCGGCAGCCCCAGCATTTT. Protein: CASSPRQGRQPQHF.

In nucleotides, the CDR3 is TGTGCCAGCAGCCCCGCCGGGGGCAATGAGCAGTTCTTC. This codes for CASSPAGGNEQFF. The chain has TRBV7-9 and TRBJ2-1; D possibly corresponds to TRBD2 (6 bases). Trimming took 5 bases from V and 6 from J, leaving 11 bases between them. Per the germline V gene, CDR1 is SEHNR and CDR2 is FQNEAQ (reference sequence). The CDR3 is 13 residues long.

This chain uses TRBV5-4 with TRBJ2-5, with TRBD1 as a possible D gene (6 bases). Germline values: CDR1 SGHNT, CDR2 YYREEE (reference sequence). This CDR3 has 13 residues. V gave up 4 bases and J gave up 2 bases, with 9 bases separating them. This chain's CDR3 is CASSPGQQETQYF. The CDR3 DNA is TGTGCCAGCAGCCCGGGACAACAAGAGACCCAGTACTTC.

V gene TRBV6-6 combines with J gene TRBJ1-1; 7 bases line up with TRBD1. CDR3 length: 13 amino acids. The ends lost 6 bases at V and 4 bases at J; junction bases unmatched: 5. Germline V gene data show CDR1 as MNHNY and CDR2 as SVGAGI (reference sequence). The chain's CDR3 is CASSLDRATEAFF. Written as DNA, the CDR3 is TGTGCCAGCAGCCTAGACAGGGCCACTGAAGCTTTCTTT.

The V and J genes are TRBV2 and TRBJ2-3, with TRBD2 matching 11 bases. After removal of 4 bases from V and 2 bases from J, the junction contained 2 bases not matched to a gene. CDR3 length: 15 amino acids. Germline V gene data show CDR1 as SNHLY and CDR2 as FYNNEI. The CDR3: CASSGLAGTTDTQYF. The CDR3, as DNA: TGTGCCAGCAGTGGACTAGCGGGGACCACAGATACGCAGTATTTT.

The chain is built from TRBV29-1 and TRBJ1-1; D not certain. With 6 bases removed from V and 0 bases from J, the gap between germline ends came to 11 bases. The germline CDR1 and CDR2 sequences are SQVTM and ANQGSEA. The CDR3 is 13 amino acids. As DNA, the CDR3 is TGCAGCGTAGGTCGAGGGATGAACACTGAAGCTTTCTTT. Its protein is CSVGRGMNTEAFF.

The chain joins TRBV6-5 to TRBJ1-1; D uncertain. This CDR3 spans 15 amino acids. Trimming took 2 bases from V and 4 from J, leaving 14 bases between them. Germline values: CDR1 MNHEY, CDR2 SVGAGI. CDR3 loop: CASSYVRGAVTEAFF. In DNA, the CDR3 is TGTGCCAGCAGTTACGTTCGGGGAGCGGTCACTGAAGCTTTCTTT.

In this sample, this clone turned up a few times. The chain joins TRBV5-1 to TRBJ2-7, with 13 bases aligning to TRBD2. The CDR3 runs 16 residues. V lost 3 bases to trimming and J lost 3 bases; unmatched junction nucleotides: 6. Germline CDR1 reads SGHRS; CDR2 reads YFSETQ. The CDR3, as DNA: TGCGCCAGCAGCTGGACTAGCGGGAGCCCAGTCTACGAGCAGTACTTC. Amino acid sequence: CASSWTSGSPVYEQYF.